Listed here is a single TCR beta chain. The data derive from a study of technical replicates of blood from several donors. Germline V gene lookup returns CDR1 SGHTA and CDR2 FQGTGA. This CDR3 region has 14 residues. J gave up 4 bases and V 1 base, and 2 bases lay outside the gene matches. The method was immunoSEQ multiplex PCR; TCRdb's version includes in-frame clones alone and lacks a portion of them. The sample comprises just over 95,000 clones, about 94% of which are singletons, and less than 0.4% rests with the top ten. The J gene is TRBJ2-3, the V gene TRBV7-3; 7 positions match TRBD1. The sequenced sample consisted of T cells isolated from PBMCs. The origin of this receptor is a human donor in good health. As DNA, the CDR3 is TGTGCCAGCAGCTTAATAGGGGGCGCAGATACGCAGTATTTT. Residues: CASSLIGGADTQYF.